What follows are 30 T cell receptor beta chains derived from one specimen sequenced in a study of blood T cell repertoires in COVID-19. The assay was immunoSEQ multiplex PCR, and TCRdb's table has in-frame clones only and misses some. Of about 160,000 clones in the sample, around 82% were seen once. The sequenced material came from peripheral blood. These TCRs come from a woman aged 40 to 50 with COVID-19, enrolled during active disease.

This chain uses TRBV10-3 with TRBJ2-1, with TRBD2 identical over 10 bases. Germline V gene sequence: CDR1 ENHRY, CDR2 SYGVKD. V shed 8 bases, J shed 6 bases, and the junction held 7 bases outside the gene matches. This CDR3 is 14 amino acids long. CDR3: CAISSGSVFNEQFF. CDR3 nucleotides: TGTGCCATCTCTAGCGGGAGTGTGTTCAATGAGCAGTTCTTC.

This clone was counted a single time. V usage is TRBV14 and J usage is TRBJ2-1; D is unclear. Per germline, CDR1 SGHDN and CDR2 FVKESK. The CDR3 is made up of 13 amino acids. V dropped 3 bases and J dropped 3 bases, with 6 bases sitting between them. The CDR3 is CASSQQVYNEQFF. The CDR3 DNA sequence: TGTGCCAGCAGCCAGCAGGTCTACAATGAGCAGTTCTTC.

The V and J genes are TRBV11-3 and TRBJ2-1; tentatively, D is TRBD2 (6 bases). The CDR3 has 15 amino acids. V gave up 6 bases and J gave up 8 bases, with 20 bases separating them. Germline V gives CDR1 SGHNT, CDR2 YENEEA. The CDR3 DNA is TGTGCCAGCAGTTTCGGAGCAGTTAGCGGCGATGAGCAGTTCTTC. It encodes CASSFGAVSGDEQFF.

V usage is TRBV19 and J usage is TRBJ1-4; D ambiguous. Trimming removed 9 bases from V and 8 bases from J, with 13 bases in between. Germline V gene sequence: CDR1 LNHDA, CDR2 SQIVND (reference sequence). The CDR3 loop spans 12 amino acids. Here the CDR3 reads CASGPGAEKLFF. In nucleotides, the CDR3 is TGTGCCAGCGGACCGGGAGCGGAAAAACTGTTTTTT.

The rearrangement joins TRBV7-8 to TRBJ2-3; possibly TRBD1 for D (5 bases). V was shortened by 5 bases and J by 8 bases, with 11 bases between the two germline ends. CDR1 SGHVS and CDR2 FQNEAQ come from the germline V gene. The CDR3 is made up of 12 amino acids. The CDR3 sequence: CASSPDRGTQYF. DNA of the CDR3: TGTGCCAGCAGCCCCGACAGAGGTACGCAGTATTTT. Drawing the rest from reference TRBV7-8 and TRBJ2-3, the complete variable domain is GAGVSQSPRYKVAKRGQDVALRCDPISGHVSLFWYQQALGQGPEFLTYFQNEAQLDKSGLPSDRFFAERPEGSVSTLKIQRTQQEDSAVYLCASSPDRGTQYFGPGTRLTVL.

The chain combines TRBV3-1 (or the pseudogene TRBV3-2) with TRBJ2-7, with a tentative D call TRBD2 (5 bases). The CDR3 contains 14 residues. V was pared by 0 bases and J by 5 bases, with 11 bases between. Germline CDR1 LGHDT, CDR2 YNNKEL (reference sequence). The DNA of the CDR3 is TGTGCCAGCAGCCAAGAAGCGGCTGCCCACGAGCAGTACTTC. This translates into CASSQEAAAHEQYF.

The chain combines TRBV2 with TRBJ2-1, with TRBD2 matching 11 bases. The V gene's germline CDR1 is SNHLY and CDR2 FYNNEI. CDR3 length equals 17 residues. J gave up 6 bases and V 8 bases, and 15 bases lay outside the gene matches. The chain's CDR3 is CASYKGAGTSGANEQFF. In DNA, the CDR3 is TGTGCCAGCTACAAGGGCGCCGGGACTAGCGGAGCCAATGAGCAGTTCTTC.

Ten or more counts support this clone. CDR3 nucleotides: TGTGCCAGCAGCTTAACCGGCGGGAATTACAATGAGCAGTTCTTC. Its protein is CASSLTGGNYNEQFF. The V gene is TRBV7-3, the J gene TRBJ2-1; tentatively, D is TRBD2 (6 bases). Germline CDR1 and CDR2: SGHTA and FQGTGA. V dropped 0 bases and J dropped 4 bases, with 10 bases sitting between them. The CDR3 consists of 15 residues.

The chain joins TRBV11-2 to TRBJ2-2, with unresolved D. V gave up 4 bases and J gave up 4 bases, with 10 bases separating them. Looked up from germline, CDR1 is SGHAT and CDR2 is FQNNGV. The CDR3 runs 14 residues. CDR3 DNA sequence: TGTGCCAGCAGCTCAGACTCGTTCACCGGGGAGCTGTTTTTT. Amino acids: CASSSDSFTGELFF.

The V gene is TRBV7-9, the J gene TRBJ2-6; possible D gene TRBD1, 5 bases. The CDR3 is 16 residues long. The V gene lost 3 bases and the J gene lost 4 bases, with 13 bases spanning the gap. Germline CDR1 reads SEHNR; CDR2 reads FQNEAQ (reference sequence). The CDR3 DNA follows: TGTGCCAGCAGCTTTGTAGGGGCGGACGGGGCCAACGTCCTGACTTTC. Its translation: CASSFVGADGANVLTF.

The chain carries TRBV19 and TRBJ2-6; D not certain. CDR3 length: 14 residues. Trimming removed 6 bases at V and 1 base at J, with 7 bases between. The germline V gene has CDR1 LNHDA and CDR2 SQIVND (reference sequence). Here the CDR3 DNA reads TGTGCCAGTAGGCAGACTTCTGGGGCCAACGTCCTGACTTTC. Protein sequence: CASRQTSGANVLTF.

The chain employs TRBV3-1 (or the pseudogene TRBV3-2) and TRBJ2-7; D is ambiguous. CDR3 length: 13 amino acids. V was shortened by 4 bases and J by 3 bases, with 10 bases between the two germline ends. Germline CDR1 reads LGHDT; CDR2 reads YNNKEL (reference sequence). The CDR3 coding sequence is TGTGCCAGCAGCCGAGGAGTTAACTACGAGCAGTACGTC. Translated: CASSRGVNYEQYV.

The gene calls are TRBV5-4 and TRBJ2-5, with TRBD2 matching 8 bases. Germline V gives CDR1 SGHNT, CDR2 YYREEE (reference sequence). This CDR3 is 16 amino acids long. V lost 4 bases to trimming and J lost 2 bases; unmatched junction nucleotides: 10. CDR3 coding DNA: TGTGCCAGCAGCCAATTAGCGGGGATTAGACAAGAGACCCAGTACTTC. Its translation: CASSQLAGIRQETQYF.

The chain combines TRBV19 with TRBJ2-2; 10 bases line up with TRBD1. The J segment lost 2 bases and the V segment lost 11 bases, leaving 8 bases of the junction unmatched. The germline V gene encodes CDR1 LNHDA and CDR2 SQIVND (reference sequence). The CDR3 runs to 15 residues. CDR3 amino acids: CAARDRGQNTGELFF. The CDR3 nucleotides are TGTGCCGCAAGGGACAGGGGCCAAAACACCGGGGAGCTGTTTTTT.

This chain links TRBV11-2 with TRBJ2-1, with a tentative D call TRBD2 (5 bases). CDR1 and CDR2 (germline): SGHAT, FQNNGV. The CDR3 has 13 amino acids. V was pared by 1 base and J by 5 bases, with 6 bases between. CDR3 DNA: TGTGCCAGCAGCTTAGGGAGGAACAATGAGCAGTTCTTC. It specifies CASSLGRNNEQFF.

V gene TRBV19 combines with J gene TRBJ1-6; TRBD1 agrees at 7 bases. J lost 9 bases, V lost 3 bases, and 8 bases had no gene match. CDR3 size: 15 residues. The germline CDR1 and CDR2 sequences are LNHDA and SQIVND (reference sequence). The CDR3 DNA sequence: TGTGCCAGTAGTATCTCAGAGGGGGCGGCTTCACCCCTCCACTTT. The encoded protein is CASSISEGAASPLHF.

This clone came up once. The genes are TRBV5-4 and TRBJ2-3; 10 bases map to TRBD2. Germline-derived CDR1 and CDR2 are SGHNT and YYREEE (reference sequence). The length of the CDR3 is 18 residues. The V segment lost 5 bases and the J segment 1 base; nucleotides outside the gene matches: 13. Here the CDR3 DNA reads TGTGCCAGCAGTCTAGGGCAGCGGGGGGGCGGAGGCACAGATACGCAGTATTTT. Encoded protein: CASSLGQRGGGGTDTQYF.

This chain's CDR3 is CASSGLDRVNEQYF. CDR3 DNA: TGTGCCAGCAGTGGGCTGGACAGGGTCAACGAGCAGTACTTC. The rearrangement links TRBV27 to TRBJ2-7; 8 nucleotides align to TRBD1. V trimming: 5 bases; J trimming: 5 bases; junction bases outside the gene matches: 8. The CDR3 spans 14 residues. Germline V gene data show CDR1 as MNHEY and CDR2 as SMNVEV (reference sequence).

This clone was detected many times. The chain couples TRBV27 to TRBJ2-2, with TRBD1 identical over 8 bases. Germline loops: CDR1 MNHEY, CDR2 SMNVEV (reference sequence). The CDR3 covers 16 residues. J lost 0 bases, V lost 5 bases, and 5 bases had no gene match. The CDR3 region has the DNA TGTGCCAGCAGTGAGACAGGGGCCTCGAACACCGGGGAGCTGTTTTTT. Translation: CASSETGASNTGELFF.

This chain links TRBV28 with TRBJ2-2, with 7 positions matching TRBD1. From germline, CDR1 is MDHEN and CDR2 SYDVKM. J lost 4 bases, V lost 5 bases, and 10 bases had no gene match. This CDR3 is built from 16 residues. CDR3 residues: CASSNPDRLGTGELFF. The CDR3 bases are TGTGCCAGCAGTAACCCGGACAGGTTGGGCACCGGGGAGCTGTTTTTT.

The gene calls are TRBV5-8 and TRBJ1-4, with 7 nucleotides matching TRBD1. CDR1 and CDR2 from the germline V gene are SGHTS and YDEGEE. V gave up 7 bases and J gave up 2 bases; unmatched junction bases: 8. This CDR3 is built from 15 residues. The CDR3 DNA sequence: TGTGCCAGCGGGTACCAGACAGGGACTAATGAAAAACTGTTTTTT. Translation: CASGYQTGTNEKLFF.

The CDR3 nucleotides are TGTGCCAGCACCAAGGACAAGACAGATACGCAGTATTTT. Translating gives CASTKDKTDTQYF. The chain carries TRBV21-1 and TRBJ2-3; the tabulated D call, TRBD1, remains unverified against the DNA. TRBV21-1 is listed as a pseudogene. CDR3 length: 13 amino acids.

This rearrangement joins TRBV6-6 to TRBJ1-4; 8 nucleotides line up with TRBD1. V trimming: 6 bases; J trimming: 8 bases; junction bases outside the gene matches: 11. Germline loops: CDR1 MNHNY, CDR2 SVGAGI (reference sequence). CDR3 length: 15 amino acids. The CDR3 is CASSYRDRTGEKLFF. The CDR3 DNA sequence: TGTGCCAGCAGCTATAGGGACCGGACAGGGGAAAAACTGTTTTTT.

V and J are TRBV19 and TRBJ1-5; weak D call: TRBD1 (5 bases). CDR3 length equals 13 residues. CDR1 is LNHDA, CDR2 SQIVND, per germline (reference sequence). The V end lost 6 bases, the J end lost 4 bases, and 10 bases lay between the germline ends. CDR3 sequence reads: CASRPGPNQPQHF. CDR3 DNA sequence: TGTGCCAGTAGGCCAGGGCCAAATCAGCCCCAGCATTTT. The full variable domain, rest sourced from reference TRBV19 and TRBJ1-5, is DGGITQSPKYLFRKEGQNVTLSCEQNLNHDAMYWYRQDPGQGLRLIYYSQIVNDFQKGDIAEGYSVSREKKESFPLTVTSAQKNPTAFYLCASRPGPNQPQHFGDGTRLSIL.

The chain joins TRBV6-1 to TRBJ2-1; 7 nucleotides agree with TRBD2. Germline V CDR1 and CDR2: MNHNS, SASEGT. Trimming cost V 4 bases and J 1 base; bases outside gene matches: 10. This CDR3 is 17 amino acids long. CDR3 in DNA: TGTGCCAGCAGTGCGACAAAGACTAGCTTGTCCTACAATGAGCAGTTCTTC. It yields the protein CASSATKTSLSYNEQFF.

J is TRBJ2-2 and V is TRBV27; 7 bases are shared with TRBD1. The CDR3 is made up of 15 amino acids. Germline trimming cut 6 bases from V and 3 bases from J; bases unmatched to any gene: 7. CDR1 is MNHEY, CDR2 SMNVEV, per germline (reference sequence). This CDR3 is CASRVQGIYTGELFF. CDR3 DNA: TGTGCCAGCAGGGTACAGGGGATCTACACCGGGGAGCTGTTTTTT.

DNA of the CDR3: TGTGCCTGGAGTGTACAGGGGGGGTTGGGCTATGGCTACACCTTC. Amino acids: CAWSVQGGLGYGYTF. The gene calls are TRBV30 and TRBJ1-2; 8 bases match TRBD1. Losses at the gene ends were 0 bases for V and 4 bases for J; bases not matched to a gene: 7. The CDR3 length is 15 residues. In germline, CDR1 is GTSNPN, CDR2 SVGIG (reference sequence). Full variable domain (remainder filled in from reference TRBV30 and TRBJ1-2): SQTIHQWPATLVQPVGSPLSLECTVEGTSNPNLYWYRQAAGRGLQLLFYSVGIGQISSEVPQNLSASRPQDRQFILSSKKLLLSDSGFYLCAWSVQGGLGYGYTFGSGTRLTVV.

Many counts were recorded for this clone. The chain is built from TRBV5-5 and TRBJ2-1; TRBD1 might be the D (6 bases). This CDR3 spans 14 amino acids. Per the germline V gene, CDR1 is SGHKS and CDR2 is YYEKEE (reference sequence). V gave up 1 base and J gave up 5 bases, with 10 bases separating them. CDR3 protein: CASSLRTANNEQFF. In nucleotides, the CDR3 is TGTGCCAGCAGCTTGCGGACAGCCAACAATGAGCAGTTCTTC.

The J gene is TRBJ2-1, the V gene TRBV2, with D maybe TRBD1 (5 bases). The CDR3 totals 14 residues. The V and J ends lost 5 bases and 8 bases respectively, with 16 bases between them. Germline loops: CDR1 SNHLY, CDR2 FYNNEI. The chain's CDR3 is CASSLDIGGDEQFF. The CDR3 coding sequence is TGTGCCAGCAGTTTGGACATAGGTGGCGATGAGCAGTTCTTC.

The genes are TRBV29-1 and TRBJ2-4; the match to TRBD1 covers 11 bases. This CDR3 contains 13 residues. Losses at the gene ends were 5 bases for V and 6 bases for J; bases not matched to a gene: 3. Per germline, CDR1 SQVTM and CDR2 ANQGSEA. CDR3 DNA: TGCAGCGTTACCGGGACAGGGGGAAACATTCAGTACTTC. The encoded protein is CSVTGTGGNIQYF.